The clone carrying this T cell receptor (beta chain) came up a few times. Its antigen is not known. Deletions cut 2 bases from V and 5 bases from J, with 18 bases between. CDR3 length: 16 amino acids. The sample is drawn from a study of T-cell reconstitution after alpha-beta-depleted transplantation in children. Study-level results: It was reported that alpha-beta T cells came from several hundred expanded graft clones (about two months after transplant). Certain patients had high TCRbeta diversity at day 60, and it came from recipient T cells and thymic progenitors that survived. A year had passed since transplant, and T-cell counts and diversity by then came mostly from newly produced T cells.

Unique molecular identifiers were built into the TCRbeta library. MiXCR was run by TCRdb on the PCR reads, yielding one entry per CDR3 protein. The table shows 580,000 or so distinct CDR3 sequences, with 20% to 25% occurring only once. The specimen comprised PBMCs, mostly from graft donor cells, sampled 360 days after TCRalphabeta/CD19-depleted stem cell transplant. The chain is built from TRBV12-3 or TRBV12-4 and TRBJ2-5, with D possibly TRBD2 on 6 matching bases. This receptor was identified in a boy in the first two years of life who had a stem cell transplant for acute myeloid leukemia, so the T cells may come from the graft donor. The chain's CDR3 is CASSLTAEGWGETQYF. In DNA form, the CDR3 reads TGTGCCAGCAGTTTAACAGCGGAGGGGTGGGGCGAGACCCAGTACTTC.